Listed below are T cell receptor beta chains from one sample, sequenced in a study of PD-L1 blockade in urothelial cancer. The table came from immunoSEQ multiplex PCR; TCRdb's copy has only in-frame clones and leaves some out. The table includes under 35,000 clones, around nine tenths detected once. Source: PBMCs, taken around atezolizumab (anti-PD-L1) treatment. These receptors were collected from a man aged 45 to 65 with urothelial cancer. Both conserved end residues are part of each CDR3.

v_gene	j_gene	CDR3aa
TRBV5-8	TRBJ2-4	CASSQGAVSKNIQYF
TRBV19	TRBJ2-7	CASSPQGASYEQYF
TRBV6-5	TRBJ1-1	CASSQQGNTEAFF
TRBV20-1	TRBJ2-2	CSARAAEELFF
TRBV19	TRBJ1-5	CASTSPLGGTNQPQHF
TRBV6-1	TRBJ1-1	CASSNRVGHTEAFF
TRBV5-4	TRBJ2-7	CASSPPGTGYEQYF
TRBV6-6	TRBJ2-5	CASRDSATQYF
TRBV19	TRBJ1-2	CASTEGRGGYTF
TRBV19	TRBJ1-2	CASTSGDGYTF
TRBV5-1	TRBJ2-3	CASSLGRGGTDTQYF
TRBV6-1	TRBJ2-3	CASSESGGGADTQYF
TRBV18	TRBJ1-5	CASSQWGSNQPQHF
TRBV5-1	TRBJ1-1	CASSPPVGGNTEAFF
TRBV7-9	TRBJ1-1	CASSFGGGRRNTEAFF
TRBV7-2	TRBJ2-5	CASSPQLAGGETQYF
TRBV19	TRBJ2-7	CASSTTGGRFSYEQYF
TRBV6-5	TRBJ1-6	CASSTGRNYNSPLHF
TRBV19	TRBJ1-3	CASSSQGAFGNTIYF
TRBV5-1	TRBJ1-1	CASSLAGGPTEAFF
TRBV7-9	TRBJ2-7	CASIPSGRGTLYEQYF
TRBV21-1	TRBJ2-7	CASSKATRGSETYEQYF
TRBV14	TRBJ1-1	CASSQDPGGYGEAFF
TRBV9	TRBJ1-6	CASSLEGVNSPLHF
TRBV9	TRBJ2-7	CASSVGAGSDEQYF
TRBV5-1	TRBJ2-1	CASSLATNSYNEQFF
TRBV6-5	TRBJ2-1	CASSSPRGIEQFF
TRBV5-1	TRBJ1-3	CASSSSGVGDTIYF
TRBV19	TRBJ2-5	CASSSRETQYF
TRBV5-4	TRBJ1-1	CASSLAGLRTWNTEAFF
TRBV18	TRBJ1-5	CASSPEDRGLSGNQPQHF
TRBV13	TRBJ2-7	CASSHYRGQGSYEQYF
TRBV30	TRBJ1-2	CAWTTTGSAGYTF
TRBV5-1	TRBJ2-5	CASSLAGGKETQYF
TRBV28	TRBJ1-5	CASIQRSAGRHSNQPQHF
TRBV5-6	TRBJ2-1	CATLENGGNEQFF
TRBV6-5	TRBJ1-5	CASSYIRDSNQPQHF
TRBV27	TRBJ2-7	CASWGGQHEQYF
TRBV5-1	TRBJ2-7	CATSWGLAGSEQYF
TRBV19	TRBJ2-2	CASSRLARNTGELFF
TRBV2	TRBJ1-1	CASHRGNTEAFF
TRBV5-6	TRBJ2-4	CASSFRVQGGKNIQYF
TRBV7-2	TRBJ2-3	CASSLGHSTVTDTQYF
TRBV19	TRBJ1-2	CASSISDYGYTF
TRBV10-1	TRBJ1-1	CASSTGQANTEAFF
TRBV30	TRBJ1-5	CAWSVAGAGQPQHF
TRBV2	TRBJ1-1	CASCNSLNTEAFF
TRBV9	TRBJ2-5	CASSPMTGFGETQYF
TRBV27	TRBJ2-5	CASSPRRLAGGDARETQYF
TRBV5-5	TRBJ2-1	CASSLETGGEQFF
TRBV15	TRBJ1-2	CATSRGVEDYGYTF
TRBV5-4	TRBJ1-1	CASSLEVNTEAFF
TRBV19	TRBJ2-2	CASSLDRGHGELFF
TRBV11-3	TRBJ2-3	CASSQGSSGDGDTQYF
TRBV2	TRBJ2-1	CARSPGLAGSNEQFF
TRBV6-4	TRBJ2-1	CASSTDGYNEQFF
TRBV7-6	TRBJ2-7	CASSLRGLSEDEQYF
TRBV7-2	TRBJ1-4	CASSQGVTNEKLFF
TRBV10-2	TRBJ1-2	CASSDQGYGYTF
TRBV4-2	TRBJ2-7	CASSQDHREEYSFSYYEQYF